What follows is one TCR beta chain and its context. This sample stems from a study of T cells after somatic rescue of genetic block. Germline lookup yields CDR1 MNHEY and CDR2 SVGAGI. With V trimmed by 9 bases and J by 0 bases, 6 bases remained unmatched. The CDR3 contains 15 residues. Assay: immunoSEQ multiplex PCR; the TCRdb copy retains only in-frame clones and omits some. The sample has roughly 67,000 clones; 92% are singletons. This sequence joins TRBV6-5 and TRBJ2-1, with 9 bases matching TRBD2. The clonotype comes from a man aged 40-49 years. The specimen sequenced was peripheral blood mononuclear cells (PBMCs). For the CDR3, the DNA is TGTGCCAGTACCCTTAGCGGGAGCTCCTACAATGAGCAGTTCTTC. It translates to CASTLSGSSYNEQFF.